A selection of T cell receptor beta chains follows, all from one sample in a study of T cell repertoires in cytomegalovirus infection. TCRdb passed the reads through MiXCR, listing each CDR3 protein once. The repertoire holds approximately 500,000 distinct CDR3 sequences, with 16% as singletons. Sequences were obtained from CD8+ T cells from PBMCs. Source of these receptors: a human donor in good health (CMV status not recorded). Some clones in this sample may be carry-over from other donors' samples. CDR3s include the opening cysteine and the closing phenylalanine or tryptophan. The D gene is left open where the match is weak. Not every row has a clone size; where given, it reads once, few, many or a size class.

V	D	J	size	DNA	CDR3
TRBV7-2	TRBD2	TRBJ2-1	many	TGTGCCACTATTCCGACCTCGGGACTAGGAGGTGAGCAGTTCTTC	CATIPTSGLGGEQFF
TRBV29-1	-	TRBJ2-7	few	TGCAGCGTTGTCGGGAACTCCTACGAGCAGTACTTC	CSVVGNSYEQYF
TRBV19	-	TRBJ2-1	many	TGTGCCAGTAGTAGGGAGCGGAGGAGCTCCTACAATGAGCAGTTCTTC	CASSRERRSSYNEQFF
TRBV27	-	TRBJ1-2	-	TGTGCCAGCAGTTTGTGGGGGCGGGATGGCTACACCTTC	CASSLWGRDGYTF
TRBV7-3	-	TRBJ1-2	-	TGTGCCAGCAGCTCCACCCATATTGGGACTCGAGGCTACACCTTC	CASSSTHIGTRGYTF
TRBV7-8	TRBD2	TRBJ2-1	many	TGTGCCAGCAGCTTAGCGCAAGGCGGGAGCTCCTACAATGAGCAGTTCTTC	CASSLAQGGSSYNEQFF
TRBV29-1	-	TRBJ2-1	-	TGCAGCGTTCTGCAGGCAGGGGCGGATGAGCAGTTCTTC	CSVLQAGADEQFF
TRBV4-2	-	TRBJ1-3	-	TGTGCCAGCAGCCCACTTTTAGGTACTGGAAACACCATATATTTT	CASSPLLGTGNTIYF
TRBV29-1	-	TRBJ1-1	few	TGCAGCGTTGGGGGGGGGGGCACTGAAGCTTTCTTT	CSVGGGGTEAFF
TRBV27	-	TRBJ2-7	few	TGTGCCAGCAAACAGGAGAACTACGTAGTGGAGCAGTACTTC	CASKQENYVVEQYF
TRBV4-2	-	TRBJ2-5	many	TGCGCCAGCAGCCAAGATCTACAAGAGACCCAGTACTTC	CASSQDLQETQYF